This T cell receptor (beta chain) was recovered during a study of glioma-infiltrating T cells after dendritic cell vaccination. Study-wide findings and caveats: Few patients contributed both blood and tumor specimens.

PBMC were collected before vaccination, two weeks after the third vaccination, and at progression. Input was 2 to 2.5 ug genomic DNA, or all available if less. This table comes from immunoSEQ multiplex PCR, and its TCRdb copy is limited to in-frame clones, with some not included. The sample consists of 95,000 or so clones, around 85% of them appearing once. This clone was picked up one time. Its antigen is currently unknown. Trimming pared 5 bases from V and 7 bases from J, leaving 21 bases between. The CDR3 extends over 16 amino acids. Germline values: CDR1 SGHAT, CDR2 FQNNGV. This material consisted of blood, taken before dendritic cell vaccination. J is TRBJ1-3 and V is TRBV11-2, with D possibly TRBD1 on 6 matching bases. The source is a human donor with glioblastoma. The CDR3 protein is CASSPRGETRGNTIYF. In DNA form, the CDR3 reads TGTGCCAGCAGCCCGCGTGGGGAAACCAGGGGCAACACCATATATTTT.